This T cell receptor beta chain was observed in a study of cytomegalovirus exposure and HLA in healthy donors (TCRdb year 2017). The study in broad terms: An earlier analysis of roughly 500 of the donors reported 250 to 300 Gb of sequence data and 117 million unique TCR beta sequences obtained from 180 million or so T cells. Rather than drawing on any new phenotypic data, the later analysis identified candidate immune exposures from TCR beta sequences and the way those sequences occurred across donors. An earlier analysis of around 580 of the donors used high-throughput TCR beta sequencing to judge whether each TCR beta V gene segment behaved as functional or pseudogenic. The T cell repertoires of around 730 subjects were profiled by immunosequencing and related to cytomegalovirus serostatus. Donor age, sex, ethnicity and CMV serostatus were compiled together with the repertoire data. Because of strong linkage in the cohort, 4 to 6 DR-DQ haplotypes were treated as single units for association and clustering. Every discovery cohort repertoire had been produced on one sequencing platform. Among a few hundred genotyped donors of the cohort, an average of about 240,000 unique TCR beta nucleotide sequences were sequenced per donor, roughly a sixth of them non-productive. A later genetic analysis used genome-wide SNP genotypes for about three fifths of the 666 donors, treating that subset as a discovery cohort. The number of donors typed differed by locus, with roughly 629-640 for A, B, C, DRB1 and DQB1, around 500 for DQA1, some 570 for DPA1, and some 440 for DPB1. To predict cytomegalovirus infection status, the study brought together high-throughput TCR immunosequencing, statistical association of individual TCRs with disease status, and machine learning. HLA typing included class I and class II loci at four-digit resolution. An early release covering approximately 600 HLA-typed donors comprised around 300 gigabases of sequencing data and about 90 million unique TCR sequences. The study aimed to test whether signatures of past pathogen exposure could be identified by cataloging public T cell receptors. A separate validation cohort of approximately 130 different subjects was used in addition to the roughly 640-subject first cohort. A later analysis re-analyzed previously published TCR beta repertoires from about 600 donors and added high-resolution HLA genotyping to study TCR occurrence patterns. Of the roughly 400 genotyped donors, less than 90% were placed in the genetic ancestry cluster associated with self-reported Caucasian donors. Broad study findings and their caveats: A few of the identified cytomegalovirus-associated TCR beta chains were confirmed in vitro to be specific for cytomegalovirus antigens. The study gave a list of around 170 TCR beta chains associated with cytomegalovirus. When HLA alleles, especially DR and DQ, strongly co-occurred, attributing TCR associations to individual alleles was difficult. It was suggested by the authors that the approach could potentially be generalized to other disease states and immunological phenotypes. In both the original and validation cohorts, the classifier was reported to diagnose cytomegalovirus status with high specificity and sensitivity. CMV serostatus was the only immune exposure information available for the cohort. The sequencing pipeline was judged likely to have produced a cluster of highly shared sequence variants as a technical artifact. While some public TCRs were present in many individuals, most TCR sequences turned up only very rarely across donors. The cohort was sequenced for TCR beta chains only, and without alpha or paired-chain data the features that could be detected were limited. In an earlier analysis of some 540 of the donors, most TCR beta V segments appeared in productive rearrangements about 87% or about 30% of the time, broadly matching IMGT annotations. A later genetic analysis reported fewer N-insertions in productive TCRs among donors in an Asian-associated ancestry cluster than the 666-donor mean. A later analysis found that most CMV-associated TCR beta chains appeared HLA-restricted, with HLA associations seemingly driven largely by CMV exposure. Because counts were too low, roughly 16 rarely observed V segments, including chromosome 9 orphons, were left out of the earlier analysis of approximately 500 of the donors. Compared with equally common non-associated chains, HLA-associated TCR beta chains in a later analysis were more clonally expanded and had lower generation probabilities. Several of the top co-occurrence clusters appeared to be linked to parvovirus B19, influenza, CMV and Epstein-Barr virus, according to a later analysis. An association between a missense DCLRE1C variant and V-gene and J-gene trimming of TCR beta chains was found in a later genetic analysis and replicated in an independent cohort. HLA typing was unavailable for some donors at each locus, so association tests used only the typed subset. In a later analysis, some 17,000 TCR beta sequences were associated with specific HLA alleles at a false discovery rate of 0.05. Sequencing depth was assumed to be roughly uniform across donors in the presence/absence analyses, though that assumption may not hold. A further reported finding was that TCR beta sequences accurately predicted the HLA-A and HLA-B alleles for most subjects in the first cohort. According to a later analysis, TCR association rates differed among HLA loci, with DRB1 alleles showing the most associated TCRs and HLA-C alleles showing the fewest. Correlated functional status among segregating V segments might reflect linkage disequilibrium, but an unknown experimental factor could not be ruled out.

The cohort comprised some 680 healthy bone marrow donors. At the time of sampling, every cohort member was nominally healthy, though immune exposures that went unrecorded were likely present. The donor was CMV seronegative and belonged to the group of over 300 seronegative cohort members. A peripheral blood sample was collected from each donor, and TCR beta sequencing was performed on peripheral blood mononuclear cells. The Qiagen DNeasy Blood Extraction Kit was used to extract genomic DNA from the blood cell samples. About this clone: Its antigen remains undetermined. No base-level quality is on record; no much larger clone is a single base apart.

The method behind the library was the immunoSEQ multiplex PCR assay. A mixture of 60 forward primers for TCR Vbeta segments and 13 reverse primers for TCR Jbeta segments was used in the multiplex PCR. The CDR3 region of rearranged TCR beta genes was amplified from genomic DNA by a multiplex PCR assay. On the Illumina HiSeq System, the amplified TCR beta libraries were sequenced as 87-base-pair reads. In the paper's pipeline: A later analysis tallied roughly 76 million unique TCR beta chains across the approximately 670 repertoires, and about 10 million of those chains were shared by two or more donors. Raw reads were error-corrected and collapsed into unique sequences with a nearest-neighbor algorithm that merged closely related sequences to remove PCR and sequencing errors. V, D and J gene segments were assigned by aligning CDR3 sequences to IMGT reference sequences. For a sequence to be retained, at least a six-nucleotide match to both a V gene segment and a J gene segment was required. A rearrangement counted as productive if the CDR3 had no stop codons and remained in frame with V and J, and every other rearrangement counted as non-productive. Following IMGT convention, CDR3 was defined as the stretch from the second conserved V-encoded cysteine to the conserved J-encoded phenylalanine. Sequences without an unambiguous match to a single V gene segment were excluded from the earlier analysis of a few hundred of the donors. In an earlier analysis of some 590 of the donors, a V segment was called functional when productive rearrangements were above 56.7%, and segregating when the standard deviation between donors exceeded 5%. A statistical classification framework was built for diagnosing cytomegalovirus status from the catalog of TCR beta chain sequences. V and J gene assignment, in a later analysis, came from comparing TCR nucleotide sequences with IMGT/GENE-DB human TR gene sequences. A later analysis assigned CDR3 sequences and most-parsimonious VDJ recombination scenarios with the TCRdist pipeline. In a later analysis, each TCR beta chain was defined by its CDR3 amino acid sequence together with its V-gene family, and reads without a unique V-gene family were excluded. A later analysis removed roughly 590 highly shared, low-generation-probability nucleotide sequences to deal with suspected cross-contamination and a sequencing artifact. In a later analysis, a clonal expansion index for each public chain was calculated from normalized within-repertoire ranks of inferred template counts. In a later analysis, generation probabilities were computed using a VDJ recombination model fitted to out-of-frame rearrangements, and the results were checked against IGoR. In a later analysis, TCR-TCR, TCR-HLA and TCR-CMV co-occurrence was scored with hypergeometric tests, and a repertoire-size bias correction was applied to TCR pairs. A later analysis estimated false discovery rates by permuting HLA or CMV assignments 20 times. A later analysis grouped co-occurring TCRs with DBSCAN, adding TCRdist sequence similarity when clustering within HLA-allele-positive subsets. Co-occurrence clustering excluded repertoires with fewer than 30,000 or more than 120,000 public chains, plus five with anomalous nucleotide sharing. TCRdb re-hosts the immuneACCESS table, in-frame sequences only. Its copies lack some clones; in the studies checked, an unresolved V gene accounts for under half of them, and the cause for the rest is not known. The V and J calls and clone size are taken from that table; D and trimming were inferred from the DNA. The sample has 200,000 or so clones on record, less than 85% of them singletons. Under 0.8% of the sample is taken by the ten largest.

The sequenced sample was PBMCs. The sequence derives from a man aged 18 to 35 in good health and CMV-seronegative.

DNA sequence: TGTGCCACCCGGGATCTACTAACTAATGAAAAACTGTTTTTT. Translated, this is CATRDLLTNEKLFF. The V gene is TRBV2 and the J gene is TRBJ1-4, with the D gene call left open. The junction carries 13 bases between V and J, which are trimmed by 10 bases and 1 base respectively. From the cysteine up to the phenylalanine, the CDR3 has a length of 14 residues. Only CDR3 DNA remains: 42 bases, in frame from the first base. The germline V gene yields SNHLY for CDR1 and FYNNEI for CDR2.